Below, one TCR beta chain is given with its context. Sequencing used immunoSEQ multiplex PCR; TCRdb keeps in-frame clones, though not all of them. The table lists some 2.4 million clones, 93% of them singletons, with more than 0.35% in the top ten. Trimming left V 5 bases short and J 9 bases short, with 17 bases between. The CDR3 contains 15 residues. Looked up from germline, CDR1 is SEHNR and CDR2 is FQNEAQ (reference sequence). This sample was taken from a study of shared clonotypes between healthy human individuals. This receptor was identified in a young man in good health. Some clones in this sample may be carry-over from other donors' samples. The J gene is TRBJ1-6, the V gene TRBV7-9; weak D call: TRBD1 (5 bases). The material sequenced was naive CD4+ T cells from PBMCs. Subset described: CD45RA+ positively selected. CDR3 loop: CASSQAGRLISPLHF. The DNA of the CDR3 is TGTGCCAGCAGCCAAGCGGGACGACTGATTTCACCCCTCCACTTT.